Described below is a single T cell receptor (beta chain) sequence and its context. Its antigen is currently unknown. Nashville, Tennessee was home to all donors, each a Caucasian adult. CD45RA-negative memory and CD45RA+ naive subsets were split from the CD4+ cells. This record belongs to a study of shared clonotypes between healthy human individuals. The wider study: The plates for each donor numbered three CD4 naive, three CD4 memory, two CD8 naive and one CD8 memory.

General study points: Sampling covered nothing but blood. Tissue TCR repertoires likely differ from those found in blood.

Clones were sequenced by immunoSEQ multiplex PCR, and TCRdb holds only the in-frame ones, with some missing. The table has 600,000 to 750,000 clones, 55% to 75% seen once. The source is a woman in her 30s in good health. Sequenced material: memory CD4+ T cells sorted from blood. Subset in this sample: CD45RA-negative fraction.

The CDR3 region has the DNA TGTGCCAGCAGCTTGGGAGGGACCGTCTACGAGCAGTACTTC. It encodes CASSLGGTVYEQYF. V usage is TRBV5-4 and J usage is TRBJ2-7; D tentatively reads TRBD1 or TRBD2 (5 bases each). Germline lookup yields CDR1 SGHNT and CDR2 YYREEE (reference sequence). V was cut by 0 bases and J by 3 bases, with 10 bases left in between. The CDR3 extends over 14 amino acids.